Listed below are T cell receptor beta chains from one sample, sequenced in a study of blood T cell repertoires in COVID-19. Only in-frame clones appear in the TCRdb table, and some are missing; sequencing was by immunoSEQ multiplex PCR. The data show 400,000 to 450,000 clones, with 90% seen just once and about 0.57% held by the top ten. Input material: PBMCs or T cells enriched from blood (not recorded which). The receptors stem from a man younger than 35 who had recovered from COVID-19. Both conserved end residues are part of each CDR3. D genes are given only for firm matches. The size of a clone is reported for some rows only, either as once, few or many, or as a class for expanded clones.

TRBJ1-5	TRBV6-5	NA	once	TGTGCCAGCAGTTACTCGACGGGAAGCAATCAGCCCCAGCATTTT	CASSYSTGSNQPQHF
TRBJ2-5	TRBV5-1	TRBD2	NA	TGCGCCAGCAGCCGAACTAGCGGGGGGTCGGAGACCCAGTACTTC	CASSRTSGGSETQYF
TRBJ2-1	TRBV5-4	NA	NA	TGTGCCAGCAGCCAAATTGGGCTCGACTCCTACAATGAGCAGTTCTTC	CASSQIGLDSYNEQFF
TRBJ2-1	TRBV3-1/TRBV3-2	NA	once	TGTGCCAGCAGCCTGGGACTCCACCGCCATGAGCAGTTCTTC	CASSLGLHRHEQFF
TRBJ1-1	TRBV7-2	TRBD1	NA	TGTGCCAGCAGCAGCTACAGGGGACCGAACACTGAAGCTTTCTTT	CASSSYRGPNTEAFF
TRBJ2-3	TRBV28	TRBD1	NA	TGTGCCAGCAGTTCCTTGGACAGGGGAGGCACAGATACGCAGTATTTT	CASSSLDRGGTDTQYF
TRBJ2-2	TRBV5-5	NA	once	TGTGCCAGCAGCTCGAAGCGGACGTCGAACACCGGGGAGCTGTTTTTT	CASSSKRTSNTGELFF
TRBJ1-2	TRBV5-1	TRBD1	NA	TGCGCCAGCAGCTTGGGACAGGGGGCTTATGGCTACACCTTC	CASSLGQGAYGYTF
TRBJ2-4	TRBV7-2	NA	NA	TGTGCCAGCAGCTTAGTCTACGAAAACATTCAGTACTTC	CASSLVYENIQYF
TRBJ2-2	TRBV5-1	NA	NA	TGCGCCAGCAGAGTGCTAGCAGCCACGAACACCGGGGAGCTGTTTTTT	CASRVLAATNTGELFF
TRBJ2-1	TRBV2	TRBD2	NA	TGTGCCAGCAAGAGGGCTAGCGGGATTCGTGAGCAGTTCTTC	CASKRASGIREQFF
TRBJ2-4	TRBV7-9	NA	NA	TGTGCCAGCAGCTTGGCCGACCAGGGATCGAACATTCAGTACTTC	CASSLADQGSNIQYF
TRBJ1-1	TRBV10-1	TRBD1	once	TGCGCCAGCAGGGGACAGGGAGGGACTGAAGCTTTCTTT	CASRGQGGTEAFF
TRBJ2-7	TRBV6-1	NA	NA	TGTGCCAGCAGTGAGTATACAGAGTACGAGCAGTACTTC	CASSEYTEYEQYF
TRBJ1-1	TRBV28	NA	NA	TGTGCCAGCAGTTTAATCGGGAACACTGAAGCTTTCTTT	CASSLIGNTEAFF
TRBJ2-4	TRBV4-1	NA	NA	TGCGCCAGCAGCCACCCCAAAGGAGTAGCCAAAAACATTCAGTACTTC	CASSHPKGVAKNIQYF
TRBJ1-5	TRBV7-9	TRBD1	NA	TGTGCCAGCAGCGATGGGGACAGGGTACAGCCCCAGCATTTT	CASSDGDRVQPQHF
TRBJ1-6	TRBV25-1	NA	NA	TGTGCCAGCAGTGAAGCCAGGAATAATTCACCCCTCCACTTT	CASSEARNNSPLHF
TRBJ2-1	TRBV7-8	TRBD1	NA	TGTGCCAGCAGCCCACAGGGGTATGAGCAGTTCTTC	CASSPQGYEQFF
TRBJ2-3	TRBV27	TRBD2	NA	TGTGCCAGCAGTTTATCCGTGGGTCTAGCGGGGAGGGATACGCAGTATTTT	CASSLSVGLAGRDTQYF
TRBJ1-4	TRBV5-1	TRBD1	NA	TGCGCCAGCAAGGACAGGGGTTCGGAAAAACTGTTTTTT	CASKDRGSEKLFF
TRBJ1-1	TRBV5-1	NA	NA	TGCGCCAGCAGCTTGGGGGGGCTTGACACTGAAGCTTTCTTT	CASSLGGLDTEAFF
TRBJ1-5	TRBV27	NA	few	TGTGCCAGCAGTCCCAGGGTGGACCAGCCCCAGCATTTT	CASSPRVDQPQHF
TRBJ2-7	TRBV9	TRBD2	NA	TGTGCCAGCAGCCCCGACGGGGGGGCTAGCTACGAGCAGTACTTC	CASSPDGGASYEQYF
TRBJ1-3	TRBV25-1	NA	NA	TGTGCCAGCAGTGTTACAGGGTCGGGAAACACCATATATTTT	CASSVTGSGNTIYF
TRBJ1-1	TRBV9	NA	once	TGTGCCAGCAGCGTAGGGTATACAGGCGGCACTGAAGCTTTCTTT	CASSVGYTGGTEAFF
TRBJ2-7	TRBV5-5	TRBD1	NA	TGTGCCAGCAGCTTGGGACAGGGAAAGAGGACCCACGAGCAGTACTTC	CASSLGQGKRTHEQYF
TRBJ2-7	TRBV11-2	TRBD2	NA	TGTGCCAGCAGCCCGCTGACTAGCGGGAGGATCATGTACGAGCAGTACTTC	CASSPLTSGRIMYEQYF
TRBJ2-7	TRBV3-1/TRBV3-2	NA	NA	TGTGCCAGCAGCCAAGGAGCCGACAGCTACGAGCAGTACTTC	CASSQGADSYEQYF
TRBJ1-2	TRBV6-1	NA	few	TGTGCCAGCAGTGAGGTTGAGGTGGTGGGTGGCTACACCTTC	CASSEVEVVGGYTF
TRBJ1-3	TRBV5-4	NA	NA	TGTGCCAGCAGCCCCCGGGACAATGGTAACACCATATATTTT	CASSPRDNGNTIYF
TRBJ1-2	TRBV24-1	NA	NA	TGTGCCACCAGTGATAACACAGGCAACTATGGCTACACCTTC	CATSDNTGNYGYTF
TRBJ2-2	TRBV28	NA	once	TGTGCCAGCAGTTTCCTGAACACCGGGGAGCTGTTTTTT	CASSFLNTGELFF
TRBJ1-5	TRBV2	NA	NA	TGTGCCAGCAGCGCACAGGGTTTGATGAATCAGCCCCAGCATTTT	CASSAQGLMNQPQHF
TRBJ2-2	TRBV2	NA	NA	TGTGCCAGCAGCCGTCAGGGAGGCGACACCGGGGAGCTGTTTTTT	CASSRQGGDTGELFF
TRBJ1-3	TRBV9	NA	NA	TGTGCCAGCAGCGGGGGGGACGTAGGCCTCGGAAACACCATATATTTT	CASSGGDVGLGNTIYF
TRBJ2-1	TRBV19	TRBD2	NA	TGTGCCAGTAGTATTCATCCTCGGGACTACAACAATGAGCAGTTCTTC	CASSIHPRDYNNEQFF
TRBJ1-3	TRBV9	NA	NA	TGTGCCAGCAGCGTAGGTTCGTCTGGAAACACCATATATTTT	CASSVGSSGNTIYF
TRBJ2-4	TRBV28	NA	NA	TGTGCCAGCAGTTTAGACGGGAAAAACATTCAGTACTTC	CASSLDGKNIQYF
TRBJ2-5	TRBV7-2	NA	NA	TGTGCCAGCAGCTTAGATCGGGGGGCCCAAGAGACCCAGTACTTC	CASSLDRGAQETQYF
TRBJ2-1	TRBV11-2	NA	NA	TGTGCCAGCAGCCCCGGGACACTTTACAATGAGCAGTTCTTC	CASSPGTLYNEQFF
TRBJ1-4	TRBV7-9	NA	once	TGTGCCAGCAGCTTGGCCAGGCACAGTCCCTTTGCTAATGAAAAACTGTTTTTT	CASSLARHSPFANEKLFF
TRBJ2-4	TRBV18	TRBD2	NA	TGTGCCAGCTCACCACTTAGCGGGCAAAACATTCAGTACTTC	CASSPLSGQNIQYF
TRBJ1-3	TRBV15	NA	NA	TGTGCCACCAGCAGAGAGAGGGCAGGGGCAGGAAACACCATATATTTT	CATSRERAGAGNTIYF
TRBJ2-5	TRBV9	NA	NA	TGTGCCAGCAGCGTAGCCCCCACAGTGAAAGAGACCCAGTACTTC	CASSVAPTVKETQYF
TRBJ2-7	TRBV5-4	TRBD2	NA	TGTGCCAGCAGCTCGGGGACTAGAGCCTACGAGCAGTACTTC	CASSSGTRAYEQYF
TRBJ1-4	TRBV6-5	NA	NA	TGTGCCAGCAGATTAGACAGTCCTAATGAAAAACTGTTTTTT	CASRLDSPNEKLFF
TRBJ2-7	TRBV3-1/TRBV3-2	TRBD2	NA	TGTGCCAGCACCCAAGGTGGGACTAGTCGTCGGGGGGAGCAGTACTTC	CASTQGGTSRRGEQYF
TRBJ1-2	TRBV3-1/TRBV3-2	NA	NA	TGTGCCAGCAGCCAAGGCCCCACCCGGGGCTACACCTTC	CASSQGPTRGYTF
TRBJ2-3	TRBV20-1	NA	NA	TGCAGTGCCCAATCAGATACGCAGTATTTT	CSAQSDTQYF
TRBJ2-7	TRBV28	TRBD2	NA	TGTGCCAGCAGTCGACTGGGACTAGCGGGAGGTGGGAGGTACGAGCAGTACTTC	CASSRLGLAGGGRYEQYF
TRBJ2-7	TRBV5-1	TRBD1	once	TGCGCCAGCAGCTTGGATACAGGGGGTTCCTACGAGCAGTACTTC	CASSLDTGGSYEQYF
TRBJ1-2	TRBV5-4	NA	NA	TGTGCCAGCAGCTTGGGGCAGGGCTACACCTTC	CASSLGQGYTF
TRBJ1-5	TRBV15	TRBD1	NA	TGTGCCACCAGCCCTAAGACAGGGCCGGGCAATCAGCCCCAGCATTTT	CATSPKTGPGNQPQHF
TRBJ1-5	TRBV10-3	TRBD1	NA	TGTGCCATCAGCGACAGGGGAGATCAGCCCCAGCATTTT	CAISDRGDQPQHF
TRBJ2-1	TRBV29-1	NA	NA	TGCAGCGTCATCGTGGTTCGGGGGCAGTTCTTC	CSVIVVRGQFF
TRBJ1-1	TRBV3-1/TRBV3-2	NA	NA	TGTGCCAGCAGCCAGGGGGGAAGGGGTGAGGCTTTCTTT	CASSQGGRGEAFF
TRBJ1-1	TRBV9	TRBD1	NA	TGTGCCAGCAGCGTAAGGGGACAGAGCACTGAAGCTTTCTTT	CASSVRGQSTEAFF
TRBJ1-2	TRBV7-6	TRBD1	NA	TGTGCCAGCAGCTTAGACACAGGGGGTCGGTCTGGCTACACCTTC	CASSLDTGGRSGYTF
TRBJ1-1	TRBV5-5	NA	once	TGTGCCAGCAGCTTGGCCGGTAGCACTGAAGCTTTCTTT	CASSLAGSTEAFF